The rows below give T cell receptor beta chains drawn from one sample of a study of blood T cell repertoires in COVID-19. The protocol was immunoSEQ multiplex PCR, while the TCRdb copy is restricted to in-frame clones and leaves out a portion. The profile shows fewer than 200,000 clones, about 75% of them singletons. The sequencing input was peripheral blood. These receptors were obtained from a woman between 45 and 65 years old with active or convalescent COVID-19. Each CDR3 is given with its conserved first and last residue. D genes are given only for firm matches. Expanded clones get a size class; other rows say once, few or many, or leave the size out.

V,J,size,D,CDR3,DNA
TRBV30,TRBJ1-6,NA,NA,CAWSSRYDYNSPLHF,TGTGCCTGGAGCTCCCGGTACGACTATAATTCACCCCTCCACTTT
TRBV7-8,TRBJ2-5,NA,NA,CASSSRSMETQYF,TGTGCCAGCAGCTCTCGGTCCATGGAGACCCAGTACTTC
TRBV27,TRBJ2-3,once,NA,CASSPDRLPSMLYF,TGTGCCAGCAGCCCCGACAGACTGCCCTCCATGTTGTATTTT
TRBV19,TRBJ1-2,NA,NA,CASSTHRTDYYGYTF,TGTGCCAGTAGTACCCACAGGACGGATTACTATGGCTACACCTTC
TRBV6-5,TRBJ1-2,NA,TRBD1,CASSTGANYGYTF,TGTGCCAGCAGCACAGGGGCAAACTATGGCTACACCTTC
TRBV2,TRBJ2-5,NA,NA,CASHRGTAPQETQYF,TGTGCCTCCCACCGGGGGACAGCTCCTCAAGAGACCCAGTACTTC
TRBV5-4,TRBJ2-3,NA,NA,CASSLKLASTDTQYF,TGTGCCAGCAGCTTGAAACTAGCTAGCACAGATACGCAGTATTTT
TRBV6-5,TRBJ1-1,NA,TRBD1,CASSRPGQVGEAFF,TGTGCCAGCAGTCGACCGGGACAGGTAGGGGAAGCTTTCTTT
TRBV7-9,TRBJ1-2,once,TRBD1,CASSPRTGESYGYTF,TGTGCCAGCAGCCCCAGGACAGGGGAGAGCTATGGCTACACCTTC
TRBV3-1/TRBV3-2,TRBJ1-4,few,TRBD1,CASSQAGQANEKLFF,TGTGCCAGCAGCCAAGCGGGACAGGCTAATGAAAAACTGTTTTTT
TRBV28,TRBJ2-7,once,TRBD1,CASSPAGQGLHF,TGTGCCAGCAGCCCAGCGGGACAGGGACTACACTTC
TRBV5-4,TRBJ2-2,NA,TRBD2,CASSLASGRNTGELFF,TGTGCCAGCAGCTTGGCTAGCGGGAGGAACACCGGGGAGCTGTTTTTT
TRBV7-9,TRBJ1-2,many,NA,CASSLGQTPRDGYTF,TGTGCCAGCAGCTTAGGACAGACCCCTAGGGATGGCTACACCTTC
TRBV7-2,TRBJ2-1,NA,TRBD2,CASSLEGTTYFF,TGTGCCAGCAGCTTAGAGGGGACTACATATTTCTTC
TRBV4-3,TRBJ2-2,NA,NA,CASSQEVASTGELFF,TGCGCCAGCAGCCAAGAAGTGGCCTCCACCGGGGAGCTGTTTTTT
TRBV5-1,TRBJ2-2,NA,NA,CASSSNPTGNTGELFF,TGCGCCAGCAGCTCTAACCCGACAGGCAACACCGGGGAGCTGTTTTTT
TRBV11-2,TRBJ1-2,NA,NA,CASSPDDRSYGYTF,TGTGCCAGCAGCCCAGACGACAGGTCCTATGGCTACACCTTC
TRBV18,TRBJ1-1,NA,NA,CASSPGRTEAFF,TGTGCCAGCTCACCGGGCCGAACTGAAGCTTTCTTT
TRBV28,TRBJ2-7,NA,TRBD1,CASSSRDRGTSPYEQYF,TGTGCCAGCAGTTCTCGGGACAGGGGCACATCCCCCTACGAGCAGTACTTC
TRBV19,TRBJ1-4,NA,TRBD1,CASSARDRADEKLFF,TGTGCCAGTAGTGCCCGGGACAGGGCGGATGAAAAACTGTTTTTT
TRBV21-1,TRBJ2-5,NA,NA,CASSKVKGGEMGQETQYF,TGTGCCAGCAGCAAAGTAAAAGGGGGCGAAATGGGACAAGAGACCCAGTACTTC
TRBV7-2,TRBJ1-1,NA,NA,CASSNRRSGMNTEAFF,TGTGCCAGCAGCAATAGAAGGTCAGGGATGAACACTGAAGCTTTCTTT
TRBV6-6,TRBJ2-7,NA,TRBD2,CASSPRPGTSGGEQYF,TGTGCCAGCAGTCCCCGCCCGGGGACTAGCGGGGGTGAGCAGTACTTC
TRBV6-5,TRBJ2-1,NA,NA,CASQDGLTYNEQFF,TGTGCCAGCCAAGACGGACTCACCTACAATGAGCAGTTCTTC
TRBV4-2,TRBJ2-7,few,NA,CASSQGSDRNEQYF,TGTGCCAGCAGCCAAGGGAGCGACAGGAACGAGCAGTACTTC
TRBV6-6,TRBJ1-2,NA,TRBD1,CASIPTGRFYGYTF,TGTGCCAGCATTCCGACAGGGAGATTCTATGGCTACACCTTC
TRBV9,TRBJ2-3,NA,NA,CASSAGHVSSTDTQYF,TGTGCCAGCAGCGCCGGACATGTTTCTAGCACAGATACGCAGTATTTT
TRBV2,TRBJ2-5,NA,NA,CASSGEQGYQETQYF,TGTGCCAGCAGTGGAGAACAGGGCTACCAAGAGACCCAGTACTTC
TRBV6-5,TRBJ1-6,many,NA,CASSYTAGMGSPLHF,TGTGCCAGCAGTTACACGGCAGGGATGGGGTCACCCCTCCACTTT
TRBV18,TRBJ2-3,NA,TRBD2,CASSPETSGFQDTQYF,TGTGCCAGCTCACCAGAGACTAGCGGGTTCCAAGATACGCAGTATTTT
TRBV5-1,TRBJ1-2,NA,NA,CASSPSGQLSGGYTF,TGCGCCAGCAGCCCTTCGGGACAACTAAGCGGTGGCTACACCTTC
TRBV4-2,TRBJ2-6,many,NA,CASSQGPRVRSGANVLTF,TGTGCCAGCAGCCAAGGTCCCCGCGTACGTTCTGGGGCCAACGTCCTGACTTTC
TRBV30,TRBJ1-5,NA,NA,CAWTQGKNQPQHF,TGTGCCTGGACGCAGGGGAAGAATCAGCCCCAGCATTTT
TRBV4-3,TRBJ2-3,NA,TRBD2,CASSQGLAGALSTQYF,TGCGCCAGCAGCCAGGGACTAGCGGGGGCCCTTTCTACGCAGTATTTT
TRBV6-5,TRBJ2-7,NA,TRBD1,CASRGGQGSYEQYF,TGTGCCAGCAGAGGAGGACAGGGCTCCTACGAGCAGTACTTC
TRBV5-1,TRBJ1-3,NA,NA,CASSPQQGGGSGNTIYF,TGCGCCAGCAGCCCACAACAGGGTGGGGGATCTGGAAACACCATATATTTT
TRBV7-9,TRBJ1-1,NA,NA,CASSLTGATEAFF,TGTGCCAGCAGCTTAACGGGAGCCACTGAAGCTTTCTTT
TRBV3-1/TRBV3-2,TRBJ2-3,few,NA,CASTLGLLTDTQYF,TGTGCCAGCACCTTGGGCCTTCTCACAGATACGCAGTATTTT
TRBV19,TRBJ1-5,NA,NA,CASRSSGGSNQPQHF,TGTGCCAGTAGGTCCTCGGGTGGTAGCAATCAGCCCCAGCATTTT
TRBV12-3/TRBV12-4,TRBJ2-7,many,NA,CASSLSGSYEQYF,TGTGCCAGCAGTCTTAGCGGTTCATACGAGCAGTACTTC
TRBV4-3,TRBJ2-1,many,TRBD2,CASSQDALAGVGHLEQFF,TGCGCCAGCAGCCAAGATGCGCTAGCGGGAGTCGGACACCTTGAGCAGTTCTTC
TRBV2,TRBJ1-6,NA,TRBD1,CASRGPGQGSPLHF,TGTGCCAGCAGAGGACCGGGACAGGGCTCACCCCTCCACTTT
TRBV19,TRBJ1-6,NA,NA,CASSILDKHNSPLHF,TGTGCCAGTAGTATCTTGGACAAGCATAATTCACCCCTCCACTTT
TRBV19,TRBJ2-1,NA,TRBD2,CASSMSSGGGNEQFF,TGTGCCAGTAGTATGTCCAGCGGGGGAGGAAATGAGCAGTTCTTC
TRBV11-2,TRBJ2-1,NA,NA,CASSLKGGRGSYNEQFF,TGTGCCAGCAGCTTAAAAGGGGGGAGGGGCTCCTACAATGAGCAGTTCTTC
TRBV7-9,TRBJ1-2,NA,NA,CASSFDRMGGYTF,TGTGCCAGCAGCTTCGACAGGATGGGTGGCTACACCTTC
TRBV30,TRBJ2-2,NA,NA,CAWTRGPHIAIGRRTGELFF,TGTGCCTGGACCAGGGGACCCCATATCGCGATCGGTCGGCGCACCGGGGAGCTGTTTTTT
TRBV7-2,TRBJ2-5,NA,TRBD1,CASSPGTAIKRETQYF,TGTGCCAGCAGCCCCGGGACAGCTATCAAGCGGGAGACCCAGTACTTC
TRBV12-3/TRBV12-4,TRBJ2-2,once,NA,CATGGVGELFF,TGTGCCACCGGTGGTGTCGGGGAGCTGTTTTTT
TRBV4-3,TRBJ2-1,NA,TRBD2,CASSQGLGGGPNNEQFF,TGCGCCAGCAGCCAAGGACTTGGCGGGGGGCCTAACAATGAGCAGTTCTTC
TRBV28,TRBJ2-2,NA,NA,CASSPRTANTGELFF,TGTGCCAGCAGTCCCCGGACAGCGAACACCGGGGAGCTGTTTTTT
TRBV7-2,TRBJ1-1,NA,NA,CASRTGSPNTEAFF,TGTGCCAGCAGAACAGGGAGCCCGAACACTGAAGCTTTCTTT
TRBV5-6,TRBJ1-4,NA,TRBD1,CASSPTGPSLSEKLFF,TGTGCCAGCAGCCCGACAGGGCCCTCGTTATCTGAAAAACTGTTTTTT
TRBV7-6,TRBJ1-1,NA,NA,CASSLLGEAFF,TGTGCCAGCAGCTTATTGGGCGAAGCTTTCTTT